Reported below is one T cell receptor (beta chain). What this receptor recognizes is not known. The input lacks base qualities; no much larger clone sits a single base away. The CDR3 contains 15 residues, cysteine and phenylalanine counted. The sequence is cut down to CDR3 DNA, 45 bases in frame from base 1. V loses 1 base of germline sequence and J loses 5 bases, and the interval between the two ends is 13 bases. From the germline V gene, CDR1 is SGHRS and CDR2 is YFSETQ. A patient counted as having stable Graves' hyperthyroidism if no progression to ophthalmopathy occurred over 18 months of follow-up. Hyperthyroidism patients were aged 18 to 65 years and newly diagnosed, with disease duration of less than 2 months. Any patient with an uncontrolled infection, another autoimmune disease, pregnancy or lactation was excluded. Diagnoses relied on clinical symptoms, serum thyroxine and TRAb, thyroid ultrasound and orbital computed tomography. PBMCs were isolated from 10 ml of fresh peripheral blood by Ficoll-Paque density gradient centrifugation. Trizol reagent was used to extract total RNA, and RNA quality was then checked on an Agilent 2100 Bioanalyzer.

The sample originates from a study of T cells in Graves' hyperthyroidism and ophthalmopathy (dated by TCRdb to the late 2010s). In terms of the full investigation: Peripheral blood samples were taken at the time of initial diagnosis, prior to any treatment. A discovery cohort of roughly 96 patients, 43 with Graves' ophthalmopathy and fewer than 65 with stable Graves' hyperthyroidism, was used to find distinguishing TCR V-J signatures. Whether ophthalmopathy could be predicted prospectively was tested in an independent validation cohort made up of about 20 hyperthyroidism patients plus 17 patients who later progressed to ophthalmopathy. The roughly 90 discovery patients were divided at random into training and test sets in a 7:3 ratio. The study also compared thyroid tissue and blood T-cell repertoires from more than 5 Graves' hyperthyroidism patients. Following sampling, methimazole starting at 30 mg daily was given to hyperthyroidism patients, and high-dose intravenous methylprednisolone was given to ophthalmopathy patients. According to the paper, TCR Vbeta CDR3 sequencing was carried out on over 130 peripheral blood samples, which came from approximately 41 ophthalmopathy, some 73 hyperthyroidism and about 17 progressor patients. On the study overall, not on this receptor specifically: In validation, progression to ophthalmopathy was predicted by the model with almost 71% sensitivity and under 85% specificity, a median of 6.5 months before onset. Ophthalmopathy was separated from stable hyperthyroidism by a 13 V-J signature model, with 87.88% sensitivity and approximately 81% specificity obtained in cross-validation and 80%/75% obtained in testing. Most expanded thyroid clonotypes (frequency above 0.001) were also found in blood, which suggests that blood repertoires may mirror thyroid immune responses. No statistical method was used to fix the sample size in advance, and group allocation was not hidden from the investigators.

The TCR beta CDR3 regions were amplified from the RNA transcripts. The TCR CDR3 was subjected to a first round of RT-PCR using the HTBI primer set and the Qiagen OneStep RT-PCR kit. A second multiplex PCR round built the libraries, followed by size selection and purification. The libraries were sequenced on an Illumina HiSeq2000 using paired-end 100 bp reads. Per the authors' processing: Raw data were processed with SOAPnuke, discarding reads with adapters, uncalled bases, mean Phred below 15, or no exact constant-primer or identifier match. High-quality paired reads were merged using COPE v1.2.5, and each unique nucleotide sequence was defined as a clonotype. MiTCR v1.1 was used to align clonotypes to the IMGT TRBV, TRBD and TRBJ reference segments. Only V-J combinations with frequency above 0.0001, covering 99% to 99.2% of repertoires, were analysed. A TCS score was defined as the ratio between F50 (clonal expansion) and ExV (chaos), using BLOSUM62-based TCRdist between CDR3 peptides within each V-J. Welch's t-statistics and random forest reduced 500 to 550 V-J features to 13, which were used in a naive Bayes classifier (R e1071). The public sequencing data were trimmed at Q25 with fastp and processed into clonotypes with MiXCR by TCRdb, which kept only in-frame beta chains. A single entry per CDR3 protein holds the most common genes and DNA from its merged rows. The V and J calls were not made by the authors but by TCRdb's processing. A total of some 360,000 distinct CDR3 sequences appear in this sample, approximately 14% of them only once. 9.5% to 12% of the sample rests with the top ten.

This receptor chain uses TRBV5-1 and TRBJ2-1, with the D gene not clear enough to name. Sequencing was performed on blood. The receptor was isolated from a woman aged 55-70 years with Graves' hyperthyroidism. The CDR3 region has the sequence CASSLSATPDNEQFF. The bases read TGCGCCAGCAGCTTGTCGGCCACACCGGACAATGAGCAGTTCTTC. The reference TRBV5-1 and TRBJ2-1 proteins fill in what lies around the CDR3, so the full variable domain reads KAGVTQTPRYLIKTRGQQVTLSCSPISGHRSVSWYQQTPGQGLQFLFEYFSETQRNKGNFPGRFSGRQFSNSRSEMNVSTLELGDSALYLCASSLSATPDNEQFFGPGTRLTVL.